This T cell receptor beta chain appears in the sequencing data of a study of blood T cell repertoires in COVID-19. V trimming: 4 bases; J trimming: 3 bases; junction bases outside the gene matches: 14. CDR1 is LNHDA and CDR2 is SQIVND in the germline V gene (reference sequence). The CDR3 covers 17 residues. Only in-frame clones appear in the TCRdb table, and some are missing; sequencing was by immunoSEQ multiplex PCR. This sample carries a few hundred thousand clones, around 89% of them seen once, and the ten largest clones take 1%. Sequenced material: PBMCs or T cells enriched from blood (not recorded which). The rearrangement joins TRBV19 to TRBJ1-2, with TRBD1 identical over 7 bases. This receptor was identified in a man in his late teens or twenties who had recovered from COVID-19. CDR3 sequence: CASSRTGAIGQYYGYTF. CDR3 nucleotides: TGTGCCAGTAGTAGAACAGGGGCCATCGGACAATACTATGGCTACACCTTC.